The clone carrying this TCR beta chain was detected a few times. Its antigen remains unidentified. Expressed TCRB transcripts were sequenced after all isolated RNA was converted to cDNA. Profiled with immunoSEQ multiplex PCR; TCRdb holds only in-frame clones, not every one. The sample records some 120,000 clones, roughly 17% being singletons. CDR3 length: 14 residues. The germline V gene encodes CDR1 SGHDN and CDR2 FVKESK. V dropped 4 bases and J dropped 1 base, with 11 bases sitting between them. Using CD45RO/CCR7/CD25/CD127/CD95/CD27, CD4+ naive, central memory, regulatory and stem cell-like memory cells were sorted. This record belongs to a study of beta chain features in type 1 diabetes. Study-level background: The patients were much like the healthy donors in age, gender and cell yields.

Study findings and constraints: In the patient group, naive, central memory and Treg TCRB repertoires seemed more alike than in the healthy donor group. Significant though moderate, a shortening of TCRB CDR3s appeared in all four CD4+ subsets of Type 1 diabetes patients.

The sequenced sample was central memory CD4+ T cells from blood. The sequence was obtained from a man aged 18 to 35 with type 1 diabetes. The chain uses TRBV14 and TRBJ2-7; D unclear. The CDR3 spells CASSPRLRSYEQYF. CDR3 DNA: TGTGCCAGCAGCCCCCGCCTCCGGTCCTACGAGCAGTACTTC.